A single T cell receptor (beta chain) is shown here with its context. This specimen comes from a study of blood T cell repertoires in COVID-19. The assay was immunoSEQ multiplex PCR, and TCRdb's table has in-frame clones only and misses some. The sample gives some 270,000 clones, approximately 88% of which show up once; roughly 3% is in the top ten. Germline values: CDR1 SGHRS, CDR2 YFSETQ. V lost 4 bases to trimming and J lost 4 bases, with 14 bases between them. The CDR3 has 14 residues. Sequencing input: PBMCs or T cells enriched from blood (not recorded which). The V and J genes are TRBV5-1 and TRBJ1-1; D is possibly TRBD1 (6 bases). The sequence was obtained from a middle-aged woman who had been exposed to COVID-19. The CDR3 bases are TGCGCCAGCAGCGGGGTAGGGGGAGTCACTGAAGCTTTCTTT. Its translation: CASSGVGGVTEAFF.